One sample yielded the 17 T cell receptor beta chains listed below, sequenced in a study of beta chain features in type 1 diabetes. Study-level points and caveats: The study found moderately but significantly shorter TCRB CDR3s in all four CD4+ subsets of Type 1 diabetes patients.

Sequenced material consisted of expressed TCRB transcripts (all of the isolated RNA was reverse transcribed). Generated by immunoSEQ multiplex PCR, the TCRdb table keeps only in-frame clones and is missing some. This table has approximately 730,000 clones, over 10% appearing once. Their antigens are not known. Sequenced sample: naive CD4+ T cells from blood. The source of these receptors is a man in his late teens or twenties with type 1 diabetes.

The sample holds a few counts of this clone. The J gene is TRBJ2-3, the V gene TRBV5-5; possible D gene TRBD1, 6 bases. CDR3 length equals 17 residues. V lost 1 base to trimming and J lost 3 bases, with 18 bases between them. Germline CDR1 and CDR2: SGHKS and YYEKEE (reference sequence). CDR3 region: CASSLWILGAGTDTQYF. CDR3 in DNA: TGTGCCAGCAGCTTGTGGATCCTGGGGGCTGGGACAGATACGCAGTATTTT.

This clone has only a few counts. The V gene is TRBV30, the J gene TRBJ2-7; possibly TRBD2 for D (7 bases). Germline CDR1 and CDR2: GTSNPN and SVGIG (reference sequence). The V gene lost 3 bases and the J gene lost 2 bases, with 17 bases spanning the gap. The CDR3 covers 15 residues. The CDR3 region is CAWRLRGGLAYEQYF. The CDR3 DNA sequence: TGTGCCTGGAGGCTCCGCGGGGGCCTAGCCTACGAGCAGTACTTC.

In its sample, this clone was seen a few times. The chain has TRBV15 and TRBJ1-2; TRBD1 is a possible D gene (6 bases). This CDR3 is built from 15 residues. The V gene lost 5 bases and the J gene lost 1 base, with 14 bases spanning the gap. Germline V gene sequence: CDR1 LNHNV, CDR2 YYDKDF (reference sequence). CDR3 nucleotides: TGTGCCACCAGCCTTGGCCCGGACAGTAACTATGGCTACACCTTC. This gives the protein CATSLGPDSNYGYTF.

In DNA form, the CDR3 reads TGTGCCAGCAGCCCCCTAAGACCGGTAAACACCGGGGAGCTGTTTTTT. This sequence encodes CASSPLRPVNTGELFF. V gene TRBV5-6 combines with J gene TRBJ2-2; unclear D gene. There are 16 residues in the CDR3. Between the trimmed V and J ends, which lost 4 bases and 2 bases, there was a span of 15 bases. Germline V gives CDR1 SGHDT, CDR2 YYEEEE.

The chain joins TRBV28 to TRBJ2-7; D is perhaps TRBD1 (5 bases). The CDR3 runs to 15 residues. The V and J ends lost 5 bases and 6 bases respectively, with 20 bases between them. Germline CDR1 is MDHEN and CDR2 is SYDVKM. The CDR3 here is CASSLIPIQGGEQYF. As DNA, the CDR3 is TGTGCCAGCAGTCTAATACCGATCCAGGGCGGCGAGCAGTACTTC.

This clone has more than one count but fewer than ten. The rearrangement uses TRBV7-9 and TRBJ1-6, with TRBD1 matching over 7 bases. CDR1 and CDR2 (germline): SEHNR, FQNEAQ (reference sequence). Trimming at V came to 0 bases and at J to 9 bases, leaving 5 bases not matched to a gene. This CDR3 comprises 15 residues. CDR3 sequence reads: CASSLAVTGTSPLHF. The CDR3 DNA reads as TGTGCCAGCAGCTTAGCAGTGACAGGGACTTCACCCCTCCACTTT.

The chain recombines TRBV30 with TRBJ2-7; D might be TRBD1 (6 bases). Germline V CDR1 and CDR2: GTSNPN, SVGIG (reference sequence). Trimming stripped 5 bases from V and 1 base from J, with 12 bases between. This CDR3 contains 13 residues. The CDR3 DNA reads as TGTGCCTGGGCCTCCGGACAGTCCTACGAGCAGTACTTC. This translates into CAWASGQSYEQYF.

This clone has only a few counts. The chain recombines TRBV5-1 with TRBJ1-2; D not certain. Deletions cut 4 bases from V and 4 bases from J, with 14 bases between. This CDR3 comprises 14 residues. Germline-derived CDR1 and CDR2 are SGHRS and YFSETQ. The CDR3 DNA follows: TGCGCCAGCAGCCCTGGACGAGAGAGCTATGGCTACACCTTC. Protein sequence: CASSPGRESYGYTF.

Only a few counts were recorded for this clone. The V gene is TRBV5-1, the J gene TRBJ2-5, with 7 positions matching TRBD1. The CDR3 is 14 residues long. The V gene's germline CDR1 is SGHRS and CDR2 YFSETQ. Trimming took 2 bases from V and 3 from J; bases not matched to a gene: 4. CDR3: CASSFPQGEETQYF. The DNA for the CDR3 is TGCGCCAGCAGCTTCCCGCAGGGGGAAGAGACCCAGTACTTC.

V is TRBV5-1 and J is TRBJ2-7, with 10 positions matching TRBD1. Germline V lookup: CDR1 SGHRS, CDR2 YFSETQ. The CDR3 contains 14 residues. The V segment lost 4 bases and the J segment 3 bases; nucleotides outside the gene matches: 4. This CDR3 is CASSPGDRGYEQYF. The CDR3 coding sequence is TGCGCCAGCAGCCCCGGGGACAGGGGCTACGAGCAGTACTTC. The whole variable domain, filled in from reference TRBV5-1 and TRBJ2-7, reads KAGVTQTPRYLIKTRGQQVTLSCSPISGHRSVSWYQQTPGQGLQFLFEYFSETQRNKGNFPGRFSGRQFSNSRSEMNVSTLELGDSALYLCASSPGDRGYEQYFGPGTRLTVT.

This sequence joins TRBV7-8 and TRBJ1-1; D unresolved. V was clipped by 8 bases and J by 3 bases, with 10 bases between them. Germline assignment: CDR1 SGHVS and CDR2 FQNEAQ. The CDR3 is 12 residues long. The chain's CDR3 is CASGWGYTEAFF. The CDR3 coding sequence is TGTGCCAGCGGGTGGGGTTACACTGAAGCTTTCTTT.

This clone has just a few counts. The chain carries TRBV4-1 and TRBJ2-4; 7 bases agree with TRBD2. The CDR3 contains 13 residues. Germline V gene data show CDR1 as MGHRA and CDR2 as YSYEKL. V gave up 1 base and J gave up 16 bases; unmatched junction bases: 10. The CDR3, as DNA: TGCGCCAGCAGCCAAGGACCGGGACTACTGATATACTTC. Protein sequence: CASSQGPGLLIYF.

This rearrangement joins TRBV30 to TRBJ1-2; D possibly corresponds to TRBD1 (6 bases). The germline V and J ends were trimmed by 4 bases and 3 bases, with 12 bases remaining between them. This CDR3 is 13 amino acids long. CDR1 is GTSNPN and CDR2 is SVGIG in the germline V gene (reference sequence). CDR3 region: CAWTGAGDYGYTF. CDR3 DNA sequence: TGTGCCTGGACAGGGGCGGGGGACTATGGCTACACCTTC.

V is TRBV19 and J is TRBJ2-2; D possibly corresponds to TRBD1 (5 bases). The V gene lost 5 bases and the J gene lost 5 bases, with 9 bases spanning the gap. Germline V gene data show CDR1 as LNHDA and CDR2 as SQIVND (reference sequence). This CDR3 comprises 13 residues. CDR3 region: CASSVTETGELFF. CDR3 sequence (DNA): TGTGCCAGTAGTGTGACAGAAACCGGGGAGCTGTTTTTT. The whole variable domain, remainder taken from reference TRBV19 and TRBJ2-2, is DGGITQSPKYLFRKEGQNVTLSCEQNLNHDAMYWYRQDPGQGLRLIYYSQIVNDFQKGDIAEGYSVSREKKESFPLTVTSAQKNPTAFYLCASSVTETGELFFGEGSRLTVL.

The J gene is TRBJ2-3, the V gene TRBV19; 9 bases map to TRBD1. The V gene end was trimmed by 6 bases and the J gene end by 5 bases; junction bases not matched to a gene: 6. CDR3 length: 14 amino acids. Germline V gene lookup returns CDR1 LNHDA and CDR2 SQIVND (reference sequence). The CDR3 region is CASSEQGAGDTQYF. Written as DNA, the CDR3 is TGTGCCAGTAGCGAACAGGGGGCTGGAGATACGCAGTATTTT.

This clone was detected a few times. The rearrangement links TRBV4-1 to TRBJ2-3, with TRBD2 identical over 15 bases. V was pared by 2 bases and J by 6 bases, with 9 bases of the junction left unmatched. The CDR3 spans 18 residues. Germline V gene data show CDR1 as MGHRA and CDR2 as YSYEKL. The DNA of the CDR3 is TGCGCCAGCAGCCAACTCATAGGACTAGCGGGGGGGCCTGATACGCAGTATTTT. Translated, it gives CASSQLIGLAGGPDTQYF.

This clone was picked up a small number of times. This chain connects TRBV6-5 to TRBJ1-1, with 8 bases matching TRBD1. CDR1 MNHEY and CDR2 SVGAGI come from the germline V gene. This CDR3 has 15 residues. With 2 bases clipped from V and 4 bases from J, the junction kept 6 bases outside the gene matches. The CDR3 DNA reads TGTGCCAGCAGTTACCAGGGGGCCAAGGGCACTGAAGCTTTCTTT. Translating gives CASSYQGAKGTEAFF.